The 11 T cell receptor beta chains below were found in one sample sequenced in a study of spatial heterogeneity in lung cancer. The sample's time point: sample taken at primary tumor resection. Tumor, nontumor lung or frozen PBMC supplied whole RNA that was sequenced unsorted. Using its own MiXCR run on the 5' RACE reads, TCRdb lists one record per CDR3 protein. Counted here are 35,000 to 45,000 distinct CDR3 sequences, roughly 5.6% occurring once; the ten biggest clones make up more than 20%. This specimen consisted of PBMCs, obtained at surgery. The source is a female donor with early-stage non-small cell lung cancer.

The table lists this clonotype with many counts. The chain couples TRBV30 to TRBJ1-2; D is possibly TRBD1 (6 bases). The germline V gene encodes CDR1 GTSNPN and CDR2 SVGIG (reference sequence). Trimming removed 3 bases at V and 4 bases at J, with 21 bases between. There are 16 residues in the CDR3. The CDR3 DNA is TGTGCCTGGAGCCCGGGGGGCAGGGCTAGAGGCTATGGCTACACCTTC. This codes for CAWSPGGRARGYGYTF.

By sample fraction, this clonotype is medium-sized. The rearrangement uses TRBV7-2 and TRBJ1-5, with unresolved D. The CDR3 runs 13 residues. The germline V gene encodes CDR1 SGHTA and CDR2 FQGNSA. V shed 3 bases and J shed 3 bases, with 6 bases lying between them. As DNA, the CDR3 is TGTGCCAGCAGCTTGATTGACAATCAGCCCCAGCATTTT. Translation gives CASSLIDNQPQHF. Full variable domain (missing parts from reference TRBV7-2 and TRBJ1-5): GAGVSQSPSNKVTEKGKDVELRCDPISGHTALYWYRQSLGQGLEFLIYFQGNSAPDKSGLPSDRFSAERTGGSVSTLTIQRTQQEDSAVYLCASSLIDNQPQHFGDGTRLSIL.

This clonotype was counted many times. The chain links TRBV3-1 to TRBJ1-2; D gene ambiguous. This CDR3 has 15 residues. Germline-derived CDR1 and CDR2 are LGHDT and YNNKEL (reference sequence). The ends were cut back, 4 bases at V and 1 base at J, with 13 bases in the middle. CDR3 amino acids: CASSRFRQRNYGYTF. CDR3 DNA sequence: TGTGCCAGCAGCCGCTTCAGGCAACGTAACTATGGCTACACCTTC.

This clonotype was seen at least ten times. The chain employs TRBV28 and TRBJ1-1; TRBD1 is a possible D gene (6 bases). CDR3 length equals 15 residues. V gave up 6 bases and J gave up 0 bases, with 14 bases separating them. Germline loops: CDR1 MDHEN, CDR2 SYDVKM. The CDR3 reads CASRDPRGVNTEAFF. The CDR3 DNA reads TGTGCCAGCAGAGATCCCAGGGGAGTGAACACTGAAGCTTTCTTT.

The chain couples TRBV7-2 to TRBJ1-2; D possibly corresponds to TRBD1 (6 bases). This CDR3 comprises 14 residues. The germline V and J ends were trimmed by 6 bases and 5 bases, with 16 bases remaining between them. The germline gives CDR1 SGHTA, CDR2 FQGNSA. The CDR3 coding sequence is TGTGCCAGCAGTCCTGGTGGGGGCCTTTATGGCTACACCTTC. Its translation: CASSPGGGLYGYTF.

A word on this clonotype: With a much larger clone just one base away, this may be a read error. The chain carries TRBV20-1 and TRBJ2-1; perhaps TRBD1 as D (6 bases). Trimming cost V 6 bases and J 5 bases, with 14 bases left between them. The CDR3 spans 13 residues. Germline-derived CDR1 and CDR2 are DFQATT and SNEGSKA (reference sequence). The CDR3: CSAPGTRHNEQFF. The CDR3 region has the DNA TGCAGTGCCCCAGGGACAAGACACAATGAGCAGTTCTTC.

This clonotype was counted a few times. DNA for the CDR3: TGCGCCAGCAGTATCGAAGGGGGCTCCTATAATTCACCCCTCCACTTT. Translation: CASSIEGGSYNSPLHF. The V call is TRBV5-1, the J call TRBJ1-6; a weak D match, TRBD1 (6 bases). The V gene's germline CDR1 is SGHRS and CDR2 YFSETQ. This CDR3 spans 16 amino acids. V lost 5 bases and J lost 0, with 12 bases in between.

This clonotype showed up many times. The chain joins TRBV5-1 to TRBJ1-1; unclear D gene. The CDR3 has 15 residues. In germline, CDR1 is SGHRS, CDR2 YFSETQ. Trimming shortened V by 1 base and J by 3 bases, and 13 bases separated the two germline ends. In DNA form, the CDR3 reads TGCGCCAGCAGCTTGCGGGAGGACTTTTACACTGAAGCTTTCTTT. Translating it yields CASSLREDFYTEAFF.

Ten or more counts support this clonotype. V is TRBV20-1 and J is TRBJ1-6; possible D gene TRBD1, 6 bases. Germline lookup yields CDR1 DFQATT and CDR2 SNEGSKA (reference sequence). The CDR3 is made up of 15 amino acids. Trimming cost V 0 bases and J 9 bases, with 15 bases left between them. The CDR3 region has the DNA TGCAGTGCTAGAGATTGGGGGAAGGGGGGTTCACCCCTCCACTTT. Its protein is CSARDWGKGGSPLHF.

This clonotype was observed at least ten times. This chain joins TRBV29-1 and TRBJ2-7, with 8 bases matching TRBD1. Germline values: CDR1 SQVTM, CDR2 ANQGSEA. The V and J ends lost 6 bases and 4 bases, in that order; junction bases with no gene match: 8. The CDR3 runs 13 residues. The CDR3 protein is CSVIGTGGYEQYF. The DNA for the CDR3 is TGCAGCGTAATAGGGACAGGAGGATACGAGCAGTACTTC.

This clonotype came up many times. The J gene is TRBJ1-6, the V gene TRBV5-6; D is unclear. V lost 3 bases, J lost 0 bases, and 1 base lay in between. Germline V gene data show CDR1 as SGHDT and CDR2 as YYEEEE. The CDR3 has 13 amino acids. The CDR3 nucleotides read TGTGCCAGCAGCTACTCCTATAATTCACCCCTCCACTTT. Protein sequence: CASSYSYNSPLHF. Full variable domain (outside the CDR3, taken from reference TRBV5-6 and TRBJ1-6): DAGVTQSPTHLIKTRGQQVTLRCSPKSGHDTVSWYQQALGQGPQFIFQYYEEEERQRGNFPDRFSGHQFPNYSSELNVNALLLGDSALYLCASSYSYNSPLHFGNGTRLTVT.